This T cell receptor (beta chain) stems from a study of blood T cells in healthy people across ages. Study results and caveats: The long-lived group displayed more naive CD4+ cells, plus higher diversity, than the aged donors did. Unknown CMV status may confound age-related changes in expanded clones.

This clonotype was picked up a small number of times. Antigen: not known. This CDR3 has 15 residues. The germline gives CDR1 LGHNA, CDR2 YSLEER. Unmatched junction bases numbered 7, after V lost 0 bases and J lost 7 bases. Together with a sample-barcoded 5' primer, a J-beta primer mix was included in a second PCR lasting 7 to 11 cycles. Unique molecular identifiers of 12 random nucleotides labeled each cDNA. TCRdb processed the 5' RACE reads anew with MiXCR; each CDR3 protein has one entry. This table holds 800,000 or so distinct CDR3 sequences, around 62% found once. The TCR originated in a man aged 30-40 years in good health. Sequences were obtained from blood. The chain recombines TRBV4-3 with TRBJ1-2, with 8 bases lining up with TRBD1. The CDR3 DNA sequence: TGCGCCAGCAGCCAAGATCTCAGGGGGCGGTCTGGCTACACCTTC. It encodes CASSQDLRGRSGYTF.